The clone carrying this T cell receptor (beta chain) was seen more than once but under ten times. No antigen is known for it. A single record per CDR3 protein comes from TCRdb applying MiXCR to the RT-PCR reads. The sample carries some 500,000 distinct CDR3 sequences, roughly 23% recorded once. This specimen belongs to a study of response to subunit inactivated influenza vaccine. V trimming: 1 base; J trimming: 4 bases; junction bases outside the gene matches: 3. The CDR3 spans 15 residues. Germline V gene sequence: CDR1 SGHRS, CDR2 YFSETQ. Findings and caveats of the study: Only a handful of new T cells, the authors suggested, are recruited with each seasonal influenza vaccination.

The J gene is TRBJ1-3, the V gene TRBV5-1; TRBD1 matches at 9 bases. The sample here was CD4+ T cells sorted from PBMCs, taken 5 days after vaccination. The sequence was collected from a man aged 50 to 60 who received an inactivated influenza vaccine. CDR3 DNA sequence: TGCGCCAGCAGCTTGAGTACAGGGGGCGGAAACACCATATATTTT. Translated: CASSLSTGGGNTIYF.